These 17 T cell receptor beta chains originate from one sample sequenced in a study of cytomegalovirus exposure and HLA in healthy donors. With 60 Vbeta and 13 Jbeta primers, the PCR was carried out. This table comes from immunoSEQ multiplex PCR, and its TCRdb copy is limited to in-frame clones, with some not included. In the table there are about 170,000 clones, over 75% of which are singletons. The sample consisted of PBMCs. These receptors originate from a woman aged 45 to 65 in good health and CMV-seropositive.

V gene TRBV18 combines with J gene TRBJ2-7; D is ambiguous. Germline assignment: CDR1 KGHSH and CDR2 LQKENI. The CDR3 is 14 amino acids. V lost 6 bases and J lost 0, with 12 bases in between. CDR3 sequence (DNA): TGTGCCAGCTCCGCAAGTACGGTCTCCTACGAGCAGTACTTC. Translated, it gives CASSASTVSYEQYF. The complete variable domain, with remaining parts taken from reference TRBV18 and TRBJ2-7, reads NAGVMQNPRHLVRRRGQEARLRCSPMKGHSHVYWYRQLPEEGLKFMVYLQKENIIDESGMPKERFSAEFPKEGPSILRIQQVVRGDSAAYFCASSASTVSYEQYFGPGTRLTVT.

This sequence joins TRBV6-6 and TRBJ2-7, with D tentatively TRBD1 (6 bases). Germline assignment: CDR1 MNHNY and CDR2 SVGAGI (reference sequence). The length of the CDR3 is 14 residues. Trimming shortened V by 6 bases and J by 1 base, and 13 bases separated the two germline ends. Here the CDR3 reads CASRFTGSSYEQYF. CDR3 DNA sequence: TGTGCCAGCAGATTTACAGGGAGTTCCTACGAGCAGTACTTC.

V gene TRBV7-2 combines with J gene TRBJ2-5; D might be TRBD2 (5 bases). The V and J ends lost 5 bases and 5 bases respectively, with 18 bases between them. CDR3 length: 15 amino acids. Germline V CDR1 and CDR2: SGHTA, FQGNSA. The DNA for the CDR3 is TGTGCCAGCAGCACTAGGACCCGTCAAAGGGAGACCCAGTACTTC. Its translation is CASSTRTRQRETQYF. The whole variable domain, filled in from reference TRBV7-2 and TRBJ2-5, reads GAGVSQSPSNKVTEKGKDVELRCDPISGHTALYWYRQSLGQGLEFLIYFQGNSAPDKSGLPSDRFSAERTGGSVSTLTIQRTQQEDSAVYLCASSTRTRQRETQYFGPGTRLLVL.

This chain links TRBV5-6 with TRBJ1-2, with a weak D call TRBD1 (5 bases). The CDR3 is made up of 15 amino acids. The germline gives CDR1 SGHDT, CDR2 YYEEEE. Trimming removed 0 bases at V and 1 base at J, with 10 bases between. The CDR3 sequence: CASSLDSQGNYGYTF. For the CDR3, the DNA is TGTGCCAGCAGCTTGGACAGTCAGGGTAACTATGGCTACACCTTC.

The J gene is TRBJ2-7, the V gene TRBV7-6, with 7 bases fitting TRBD2. This CDR3 comprises 16 residues. With V trimmed by 6 bases and J by 3 bases, 14 bases remained unmatched. From germline, CDR1 is SGHVS and CDR2 FNYEAQ. The CDR3 sequence is CASSQSGTPYLYEQYF. The CDR3 DNA sequence: TGTGCCAGCAGTCAAAGCGGGACTCCTTATCTCTACGAGCAGTACTTC.

J is TRBJ1-1 and V is TRBV6-5; 10 bases match TRBD1. Germline V gene sequence: CDR1 MNHEY, CDR2 SVGAGI. The CDR3 is 15 amino acids. J gave up 5 bases and V 2 bases, and 5 bases lay outside the gene matches. CDR3 region: CASSYGRTGGTEAFF. CDR3 nucleotide sequence: TGTGCCAGCAGTTACGGAAGGACAGGGGGAACTGAAGCTTTCTTT.

This clone was found once. V is TRBV18 and J is TRBJ2-3; D possibly corresponds to TRBD1 (7 bases). Germline V gives CDR1 KGHSH, CDR2 LQKENI. This CDR3 is 15 amino acids long. The V gene lost 1 base and the J gene lost 6 bases, with 14 bases spanning the gap. In DNA, the CDR3 is TGTGCCAGCTCACCACGGGTGCAGGGGGGTGATACGCAGTATTTT. It translates to CASSPRVQGGDTQYF.

The rearrangement joins TRBV7-9 to TRBJ2-6; 8 bases agree with TRBD1. V lost 5 bases to trimming and J lost 4 bases; unmatched junction nucleotides: 13. This CDR3 has 18 amino acids. Germline V CDR1 and CDR2: SEHNR, FQNEAQ (reference sequence). Written as DNA, the CDR3 is TGTGCCAGCAGCCCAAGGGGGCAGGGGGCCTCCGGGGCCAACGTCCTGACTTTC. It codes for CASSPRGQGASGANVLTF.

This clone was counted between two and nine times. V and J are TRBV7-9 and TRBJ1-5; D unclear. The CDR3 contains 16 residues. V lost 0 bases, J lost 4 bases, and 13 bases lay in between. Germline V lookup: CDR1 SEHNR, CDR2 FQNEAQ (reference sequence). DNA of the CDR3: TGTGCCAGCAGCTTAGCGTCGGGTACGGGTAATCAGCCCCAGCATTTT. Its translation is CASSLASGTGNQPQHF.

This clone was picked up a small number of times. The gene calls are TRBV2 and TRBJ2-1; TRBD1 agrees at 10 bases. The V and J ends lost 8 bases and 8 bases, in that order; junction bases with no gene match: 6. Germline V gene data show CDR1 as SNHLY and CDR2 as FYNNEI. This CDR3 contains 13 residues. For the CDR3, the DNA is TGTGCCAGCTTGGGACAGGGGACGGATGAGCAGTTCTTC. This encodes CASLGQGTDEQFF.

The chain employs TRBV7-9 and TRBJ2-7, with TRBD2 as a possible D gene (6 bases). CDR1 and CDR2 from the germline V gene are SEHNR and FQNEAQ (reference sequence). The V end was cut by 3 bases, the J end by 3 bases, with 15 bases between. This CDR3 spans 15 amino acids. DNA of the CDR3: TGTGCCAGCAGCTTGCGGGGCCCAGGGCGCTACGAGCAGTACTTC. It codes for CASSLRGPGRYEQYF.

The rearrangement joins TRBV5-4 to TRBJ1-2; TRBD1 aligns across 8 bases. This CDR3 region has 13 residues. The V segment lost 4 bases and the J segment 8 bases; nucleotides outside the gene matches: 7. Germline CDR1 is SGHNT and CDR2 is YYREEE (reference sequence). In nucleotides, the CDR3 is TGTGCCAGCAGCGCGGACAGGGTAGGGGGCTACACCTTC. Its translation is CASSADRVGGYTF.

This clone has just a few counts. The genes are TRBV4-3 and TRBJ2-5; maybe TRBD2 (6 bases). V dropped 1 base and J dropped 0 bases, with 9 bases sitting between them. This CDR3 has 15 amino acids. Germline V gives CDR1 LGHNA, CDR2 YSLEER. For the CDR3, the DNA is TGCGCCAGCAGCCAAGTGTGGGACTACCAAGAGACCCAGTACTTC. It specifies CASSQVWDYQETQYF.

The rearrangement links TRBV5-6 to TRBJ1-3, with TRBD1 matching over 8 bases. From germline, CDR1 is SGHDT and CDR2 YYEEEE. The CDR3 consists of 16 residues. The J segment lost 7 bases and the V segment lost 0 bases, leaving 9 bases of the junction unmatched. As DNA, the CDR3 is TGTGCCAGCAGCTTGGGTCCGACAGGGGCGAGGAACACCATATATTTT. It is translated as CASSLGPTGARNTIYF.

This rearrangement joins TRBV5-8 to TRBJ2-3; no definite D call. The CDR3 loop spans 17 amino acids. Trimming pared 5 bases from V and 1 base from J, leaving 20 bases between. In germline, CDR1 is SGHTS, CDR2 YDEGEE. The CDR3 coding sequence is TGTGCCAGCAGAGCCAACGCTAGATACCTAGGCACAGATACGCAGTATTTT. Residues: CASRANARYLGTDTQYF. The full variable domain, rest sourced from reference TRBV5-8 and TRBJ2-3, is EAGVTQSPTHLIKTRGQQATLRCSPISGHTSVYWYQQALGLGLQFLLWYDEGEERNRGNFPPRFSGRQFPNYSSELNVNALELEDSALYLCASRANARYLGTDTQYFGPGTRLTVL.

The chain uses TRBV12-5 and TRBJ2-1; 8 nucleotides line up with TRBD1. Losses at the gene ends were 2 bases for V and 4 bases for J; bases not matched to a gene: 1. The CDR3 is 14 amino acids. CDR1 LGHNT and CDR2 FRNRAP come from the germline V gene. The CDR3 DNA sequence: TGTGCTAGTGGTTTGACAGGGGGATACAATGAGCAGTTCTTC. Protein: CASGLTGGYNEQFF.

V and J are TRBV7-8 and TRBJ2-3, with 8 positions matching TRBD2. Germline V CDR1 and CDR2: SGHVS, FQNEAQ. The ends lost 2 bases at V and 1 base at J; junction bases unmatched: 14. The CDR3 has 19 amino acids. The CDR3 spells CASSLSASGWVGGTDTQYF. CDR3 nucleotides: TGTGCCAGCAGCTTAAGTGCTAGCGGGTGGGTCGGAGGCACAGATACGCAGTATTTT.